This entry features one T cell receptor (beta chain) sequence. Its recognized antigen is unknown. Within one base of it there is no much larger clone, and no base qualities were kept. The CDR3 covers 15 residues, taking in both the cysteine and the phenylalanine. Only the CDR3 part of the read is kept: 45 bases, read in frame from the first base. The V end gives up 3 bases and the J end 6 bases, leaving 6 bases in the junction not matched to a gene. The germline V gene specifies KGHSH as CDR1 and LQKENI as CDR2. The sample belongs to a study of OX40 agonist ivuxolimab in advanced cancers. Regarding the research as a whole: Ivuxolimab was a fully human IgG2 agonistic monoclonal antibody targeting the costimulatory receptor OX40 (CD134). Of the 50 to 55 dose-escalation patients, hepatocellular carcinoma was present in about 20, melanoma in around 15, renal cell carcinoma in 9 and head and neck cancer in 9. Three dose-escalation patients achieved partial responses, one with hepatocellular carcinoma and two with cutaneous melanoma. The monotherapy dose-escalation portion (N = 52 patients) of the phase I ivuxolimab trial is reported in the paper. Peripheral TCRbeta sequencing aimed to test whether ivuxolimab altered TCR sequence diversity and caused clonal T-cell expansion. Patients were allowed to have had prior anti-PD-1, anti-PD-L1 or anti-CTLA-4 therapy, and 40% of the dose-escalation patients had been treated with checkpoint inhibitors. A male proportion of 70% to 90% and a mean age of around 60 years, ranging from roughly 23 to 80, were recorded for the dose-escalation cohort. Intravenous ivuxolimab was administered to patients every 2 weeks at six dose levels: 0.01, 0.1, 0.3, 1.5, 3 and 10 mg/kg. The paper's findings and limits, for the study overall: On average, CD8+ T cells showed more expanded clones than CD4+ T cells after ivuxolimab. Low levels of normalized T-cell clonal expansion were also seen in some nonresponding patients. At doses of 0.1 to 3.0 mg/kg, clonal expansion of both CD4+ and CD8+ blood T cells was observed from baseline to week 6. Partial responders in the 0.1-3.0 mg/kg groups had among the lowest normalized peripheral clonal expansion, especially among CD8+ T cells. The antigen specificity of the peripheral T cells that underwent clonal expansion was not determined.

For sequencing of the TCRbeta CDR3 region, genomic DNA was extracted from the sorted cells. The immunoSEQ Assay was used to sequence the TCRbeta CDR3 regions. Sourced from immuneACCESS, this table was stored by TCRdb with only in-frame sequences that have V and J called. A share of the clones is absent; for the studies checked, an unresolved V gene accounts for under half, and the remainder has no known explanation. The sample profile shows about 110,000 clones; 80% to 95% of them were found once. Of the sample, about 1.2% is held by the ten largest clones. The trial excluded patients who had a history of autoimmune disease or who were on systemic immunosuppression. In every dose cohort, peripheral blood was drawn for TCR sequencing at baseline, cycle 4 day 1, and cycle 7 day 1. Samples were obtained from an open-label, multicenter, first-in-human phase I dose-escalation trial of ivuxolimab. The trial enrolled adults with locally advanced or metastatic head and neck squamous cell, hepatocellular, melanoma or renal cell carcinoma. Before TCR sequencing, CD4+ and CD8+ T cells were separately sorted from peripheral blood.

This chain is built from TRBV18 and TRBJ2-1, and TRBD2 matches 9 of the central bases. This clonotype originated in an adult with an advanced solid tumor such as melanoma, head and neck, liver or kidney cancer. The input for sequencing was CD4+ or CD8+ T cells sorted from blood, taken in a trial of the OX40 agonist ivuxolimab. CDR3 sequence: CASSPGLAKSNEQFF. The DNA reads as follows: TGTGCCAGCTCACCGGGACTAGCTAAAAGCAATGAGCAGTTCTTC.